The 21 T cell receptor beta chains given below trace back to one sample, sequenced in a study of human T cells and chemical hapten exposure. Someone pulled total RNA out of unfractionated whole blood. Individual cDNA molecules in this library carried unique molecular identifiers. TCRdb reprocessed the reads via MiXCR and lists one record per CDR3 protein. The sample gives around 120,000 distinct CDR3 sequences, approximately 9% of which show up once; about 1.4% is in the top ten. Sequencing input: whole blood. Source of these receptors: a human donor in good health. Some clones in this sample may be carry-over from other donors' samples.

In its sample, this clonotype was seen a few times. The V gene is TRBV5-1, the J gene TRBJ2-6, with 8 nucleotides matching TRBD1. The germline V gene encodes CDR1 SGHRS and CDR2 YFSETQ. There are 15 residues in the CDR3. With V trimmed by 7 bases and J by 2 bases, 5 bases remained unmatched. The CDR3 loop is CASLPGGTGANVLTF. CDR3 nucleotide sequence: TGCGCCAGCCTCCCAGGGGGCACTGGGGCCAACGTCCTGACTTTC.

This clonotype was counted a few times. The chain has TRBV29-1 and TRBJ1-1, with D possibly matching TRBD1 (5 bases). Looked up from germline, CDR1 is SQVTM and CDR2 is ANQGSEA. V was shortened by 3 bases and J by 1 base, with 12 bases between the two germline ends. The CDR3 extends over 14 amino acids. The DNA of the CDR3 is TGCAGCGTTGACAGGGAGGTAGGGAACACTGAAGCTTTCTTT. Residues: CSVDREVGNTEAFF.

The CDR3 sequence: CASRRPNTGELFF. For the CDR3, the DNA is TGTGCCAGCAGACGCCCGAACACCGGGGAGCTGTTTTTT. The chain employs TRBV25-1 and TRBJ2-2; D not resolved. Trimming removed 6 bases from V and 0 bases from J, with 5 bases in between. The CDR3 runs to 13 residues. The germline V gene has CDR1 MGHDK and CDR2 SYGVNS.

The chain combines TRBV6-1 with TRBJ2-7; D is unresolved. Germline-derived CDR1 and CDR2 are MNHNS and SASEGT. This CDR3 comprises 13 residues. Trimming stripped 6 bases from V and 0 bases from J, with 9 bases between. The DNA for the CDR3 is TGTGCCAGCAGCAGAGAGATCTCCTACGAGCAGTACTTC. Its protein is CASSREISYEQYF.

Details on this clonotype: As the CDR3 is not closed by the conserved phenylalanine or tryptophan, this likely results from a read error. The chain couples TRBV6-2 or TRBV6-3 to TRBJ2-1; a possible D gene is TRBD2 (6 bases). Germline values: CDR1 MNHEY, CDR2 SVGEGT. V gave up 7 bases and J gave up 8 bases, with 24 bases separating them. The CDR3 length is 16 residues. The CDR3 DNA sequence: TGTGCCAGCAATGGGTTACTGGCTAGCGCTGACGATGAGCAGTTCATC. The encoded protein is CASNGLLASADDEQFI.

This chain uses TRBV20-1 with TRBJ1-6; TRBD1 agrees at 7 bases. Germline lookup yields CDR1 DFQATT and CDR2 SNEGSKA (reference sequence). V shed 6 bases and J 5 bases; nucleotides not matched to a gene: 4. The CDR3 has 13 amino acids. CDR3 region: CSARDRDNSPLHF. CDR3 DNA: TGCAGTGCCCGGGACAGAGATAATTCACCCCTCCACTTT.

This clonotype has a count of ten or more. The chain has TRBV7-2 and TRBJ1-6; TRBD1 might be the D (6 bases). The length of the CDR3 is 16 residues. The V end lost 1 base, the J end lost 6 bases, and 13 bases lay between the germline ends. CDR1 is SGHTA and CDR2 is FQGNSA in the germline V gene. The CDR3 region has the DNA TGTGCCAGCAGCTTAGACTACAGGGCCCTTAATTCACCCCTCCACTTT. This gives the protein CASSLDYRALNSPLHF.

The rearrangement links TRBV10-1 to TRBJ2-5; 8 bases match TRBD1. V lost 5 bases to trimming and J lost 3 bases; unmatched junction nucleotides: 8. The germline V gene encodes CDR1 WNHNN and CDR2 SYGVQD (reference sequence). The CDR3 totals 15 residues. The CDR3 reads CASSSGQGAKETQYF. Here the CDR3 DNA reads TGCGCCAGCAGTAGCGGTCAGGGGGCTAAAGAGACCCAGTACTTC.

This clonotype was seen a handful of times. V and J are TRBV30 and TRBJ2-6; no definite D call. V was clipped by 0 bases and J by 4 bases, with 10 bases between them. The length of the CDR3 is 15 residues. The germline gives CDR1 GTSNPN, CDR2 SVGIG (reference sequence). CDR3 sequence reads: CAWSVGGSGANVLTF. The CDR3 DNA sequence: TGTGCCTGGAGTGTTGGTGGATCCGGGGCCAACGTCCTGACTTTC.

The chain couples TRBV20-1 to TRBJ2-2; 8 bases fit TRBD2. Unmatched junction bases numbered 5, after V lost 1 base and J lost 4 bases. This CDR3 comprises 15 residues. The germline gives CDR1 DFQATT, CDR2 SNEGSKA (reference sequence). CDR3 sequence (DNA): TGCAGTGCTAGAGCGGGGGGGCGGAGCACCGGGGAGCTGTTTTTT. Translated, it gives CSARAGGRSTGELFF.

This clonotype was detected only a few times. V is TRBV5-5 and J is TRBJ2-7; 10 nucleotides agree with TRBD1. The germline CDR1 and CDR2 sequences are SGHKS and YYEKEE (reference sequence). The trim removed 4 bases at V and 2 bases at J, leaving 6 bases unmatched. CDR3 length equals 15 residues. The CDR3 nucleotides are TGTGCCAGCAGCCCGACGGGACAGGGGACCTACGAGCAGTACTTC. Its protein product is CASSPTGQGTYEQYF.

This clonotype was counted a few times. J is TRBJ2-7 and V is TRBV6-1; D uncertain. Trimming took off 4 bases at V and 2 bases at J, with 12 bases between the two ends. CDR3 length equals 14 residues. Germline CDR1 is MNHNS and CDR2 is SASEGT. CDR3 nucleotides: TGTGCCAGCAGTGTCGAGACACCTGCCTACGAGCAGTACTTC. This sequence encodes CASSVETPAYEQYF.

This chain joins TRBV6-2 or TRBV6-3 and TRBJ2-1; 10 bases fit TRBD2. J gave up 0 bases and V 0 bases, and 8 bases lay outside the gene matches. This CDR3 has 19 residues. CDR1 is MNHEY and CDR2 is SVGEGT in the germline V gene. The CDR3 is CASSYSTLAGVSSYNEQFF. DNA for the CDR3: TGTGCCAGCAGTTACTCGACTCTAGCGGGGGTTAGCTCCTACAATGAGCAGTTCTTC.

This clonotype was found many times. This rearrangement joins TRBV20-1 to TRBJ1-1; 8 bases line up with TRBD1. V was pared by 2 bases and J by 1 base, with 6 bases of the junction left unmatched. This CDR3 is built from 15 residues. CDR1 and CDR2 (germline): DFQATT, SNEGSKA (reference sequence). The CDR3 coding sequence is TGCAGTGCTAGATCCGGGGACAGGAGGAACACTGAAGCTTTCTTT. Translating gives CSARSGDRRNTEAFF.

This clonotype came up many times. This rearrangement joins TRBV11-2 to TRBJ2-3; no definite D call. Deletions cut 1 base from V and 4 bases from J, with 9 bases between. From germline, CDR1 is SGHAT and CDR2 FQNNGV. The CDR3 extends over 14 amino acids. DNA of the CDR3: TGTGCCAGCAGCTTAGGACGGTTTTCAGATACGCAGTATTTT. As protein: CASSLGRFSDTQYF.

This clonotype was detected many times. The rearrangement links TRBV2 to TRBJ2-1; 12 positions agree with TRBD2. With 4 bases clipped from V and 6 bases from J, the junction kept 7 bases outside the gene matches. CDR3 length: 16 residues. Germline values: CDR1 SNHLY, CDR2 FYNNEI. CDR3 nucleotide sequence: TGTGCCAGCAGTGTTCTAGCGGGGGGGTTATCCAATGAGCAGTTCTTC. Translation: CASSVLAGGLSNEQFF.

In this sample, this clonotype turned up a few times. The J gene is TRBJ1-1, the V gene TRBV4-1; 7 bases match TRBD1. Losses at the gene ends were 3 bases for V and 6 bases for J; bases not matched to a gene: 7. The length of the CDR3 is 14 residues. The germline gives CDR1 MGHRA, CDR2 YSYEKL. In DNA, the CDR3 is TGCGCCAGCAGCCACTTGACAGGGATCGCTGAAGCTTTCTTT. Amino acid sequence: CASSHLTGIAEAFF.

This clonotype was seen more than once but under ten times. This sequence joins TRBV20-1 and TRBJ2-3; the D gene could be TRBD1 or TRBD2 (5 bases each). Germline CDR1 reads DFQATT; CDR2 reads SNEGSKA (reference sequence). The V end lost 8 bases, the J end lost 3 bases, and 15 bases lay between the germline ends. The CDR3 sequence is 13 residues long. The CDR3 bases are TGCAGTTCCCAGGGTAGCGTTACAGATACGCAGTATTTT. It codes for CSSQGSVTDTQYF.

This clonotype was recorded a few times. The chain recombines TRBV29-1 with TRBJ1-1, with 7 bases lining up with TRBD1. This CDR3 is built from 13 residues. J lost 0 bases, V lost 7 bases, and 5 bases had no gene match. Germline values: CDR1 SQVTM, CDR2 ANQGSEA. This chain's CDR3 is CSASGTVNTEAFF. The CDR3 DNA is TGCAGCGCTTCCGGGACAGTGAACACTGAAGCTTTCTTT.

This chain connects TRBV10-2 to TRBJ2-2; 14 positions agree with TRBD2. This CDR3 has 16 amino acids. Germline V CDR1 and CDR2: WSHSY, SAAADI. Trimming took 6 bases from V and 5 from J; bases not matched to a gene: 5. CDR3 region: CASRGGTSGSTGELFF. CDR3 DNA: TGCGCCAGCAGAGGGGGGACTAGCGGGAGTACCGGGGAGCTGTTTTTT.

In this sample, this clonotype turned up a few times. The chain recombines TRBV10-2 with TRBJ2-3; unclear D gene. The V end was cut by 3 bases, the J end by 2 bases, with 6 bases between. This CDR3 has 13 amino acids. Germline CDR1 is WSHSY and CDR2 is SAAADI. The DNA of the CDR3 is TGCGCCAGCAGTGAACGGTACACAGATACGCAGTATTTT. Translation: CASSERYTDTQYF.